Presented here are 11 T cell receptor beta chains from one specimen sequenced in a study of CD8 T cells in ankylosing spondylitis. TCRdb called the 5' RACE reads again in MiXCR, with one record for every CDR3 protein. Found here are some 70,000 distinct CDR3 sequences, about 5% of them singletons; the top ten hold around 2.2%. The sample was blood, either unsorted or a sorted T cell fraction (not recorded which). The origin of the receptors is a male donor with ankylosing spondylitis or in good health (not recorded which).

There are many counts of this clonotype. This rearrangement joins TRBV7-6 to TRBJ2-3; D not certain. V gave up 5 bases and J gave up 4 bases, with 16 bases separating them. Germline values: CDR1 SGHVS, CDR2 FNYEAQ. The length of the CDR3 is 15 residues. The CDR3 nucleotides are TGTGCCAGCAGCGTTAGTGATTTGGTGGCAGATACGCAGTATTTT. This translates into CASSVSDLVADTQYF. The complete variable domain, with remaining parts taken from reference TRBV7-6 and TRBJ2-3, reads GAGVSQSPRYKVTKRGQDVALRCDPISGHVSLYWYRQALGQGPEFLTYFNYEAQQDKSGLPNDRFSAERPEGSISTLTIQRTEQRDSAMYRCASSVSDLVADTQYFGPGTRLTVL.

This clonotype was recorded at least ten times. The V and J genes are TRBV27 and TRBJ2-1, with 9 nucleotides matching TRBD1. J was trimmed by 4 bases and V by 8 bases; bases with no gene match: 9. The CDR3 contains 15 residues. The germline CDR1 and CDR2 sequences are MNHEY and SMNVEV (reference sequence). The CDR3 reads CASRKLGQGYNEQFF. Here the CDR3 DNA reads TGTGCCAGCCGAAAATTAGGACAGGGGTACAATGAGCAGTTCTTC.

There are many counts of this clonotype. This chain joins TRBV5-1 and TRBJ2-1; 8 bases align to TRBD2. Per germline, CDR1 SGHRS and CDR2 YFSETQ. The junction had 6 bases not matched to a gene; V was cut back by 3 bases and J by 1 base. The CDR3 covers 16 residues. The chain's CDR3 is CASSSAGGASYNEQFF. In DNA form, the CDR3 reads TGCGCCAGCAGCTCGGCCGGGGGGGCTTCCTACAATGAGCAGTTCTTC.

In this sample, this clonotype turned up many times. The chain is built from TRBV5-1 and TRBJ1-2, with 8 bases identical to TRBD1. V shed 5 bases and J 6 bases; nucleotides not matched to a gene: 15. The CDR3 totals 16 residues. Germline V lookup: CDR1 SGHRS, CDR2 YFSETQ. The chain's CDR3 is CASRSDRVPPRNGYTF. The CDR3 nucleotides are TGCGCCAGCAGGTCGGACAGGGTCCCTCCTAGGAATGGCTACACCTTC.

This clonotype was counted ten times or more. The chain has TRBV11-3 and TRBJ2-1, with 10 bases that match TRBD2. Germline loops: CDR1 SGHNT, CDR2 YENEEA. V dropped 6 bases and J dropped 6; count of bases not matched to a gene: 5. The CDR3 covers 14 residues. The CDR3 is CASRAGGSSNEQFF. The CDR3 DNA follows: TGTGCCAGCAGAGCGGGGGGGTCTAGCAATGAGCAGTTCTTC.

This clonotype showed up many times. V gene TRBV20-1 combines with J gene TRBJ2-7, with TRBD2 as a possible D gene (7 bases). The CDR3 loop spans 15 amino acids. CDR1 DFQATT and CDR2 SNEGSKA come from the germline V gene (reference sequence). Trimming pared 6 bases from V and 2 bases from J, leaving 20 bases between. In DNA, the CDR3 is TGCAGTGCGAGTTCGCCCACGGGGGGCCCCTACGAGCAGTACTTC. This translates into CSASSPTGGPYEQYF.

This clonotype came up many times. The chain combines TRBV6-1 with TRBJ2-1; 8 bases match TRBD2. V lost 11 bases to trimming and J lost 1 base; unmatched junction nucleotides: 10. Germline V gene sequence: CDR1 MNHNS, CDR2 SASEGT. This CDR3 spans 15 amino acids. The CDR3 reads CAGTRGGQSYNEQFF. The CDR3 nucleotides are TGTGCCGGCACCCGGGGGGGGCAATCCTACAATGAGCAGTTCTTC.

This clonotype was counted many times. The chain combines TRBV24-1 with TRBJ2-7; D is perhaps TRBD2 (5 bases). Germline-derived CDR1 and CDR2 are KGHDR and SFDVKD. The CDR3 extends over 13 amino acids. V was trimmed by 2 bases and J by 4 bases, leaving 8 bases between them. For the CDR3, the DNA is TGTGCCACCAGTGATTCCGAGGGTTACGAGCAGTACTTC. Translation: CATSDSEGYEQYF.

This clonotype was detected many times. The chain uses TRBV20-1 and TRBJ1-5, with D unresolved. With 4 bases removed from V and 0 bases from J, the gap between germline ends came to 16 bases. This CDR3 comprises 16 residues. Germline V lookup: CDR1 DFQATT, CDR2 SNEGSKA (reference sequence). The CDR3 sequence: CSAMRAKTPSNQPQHF. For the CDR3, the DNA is TGCAGTGCTATGAGGGCAAAGACCCCTAGCAATCAGCCCCAGCATTTT.

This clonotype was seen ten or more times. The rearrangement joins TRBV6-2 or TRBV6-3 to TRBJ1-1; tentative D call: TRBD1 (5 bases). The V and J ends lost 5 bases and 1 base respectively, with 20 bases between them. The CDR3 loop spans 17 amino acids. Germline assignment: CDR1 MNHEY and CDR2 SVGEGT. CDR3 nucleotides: TGTGCCAGCAGTCCCCCCCCGCCGGGACGGCAGAACACTGAAGCTTTCTTT. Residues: CASSPPPPGRQNTEAFF.

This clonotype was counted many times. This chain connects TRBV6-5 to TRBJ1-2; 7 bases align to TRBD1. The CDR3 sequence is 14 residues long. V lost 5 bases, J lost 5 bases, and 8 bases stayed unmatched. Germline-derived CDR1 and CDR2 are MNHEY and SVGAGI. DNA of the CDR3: TGTGCCAGCAGTGAGGGAGGGACAGCATATGGCTACACCTTC. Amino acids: CASSEGGTAYGYTF.